The 32 T cell receptor beta chains listed next were all sequenced from one sample in a study of patients and donors after allogeneic stem cell transplantation. TCRdb itself ran the RT-PCR reads through MiXCR, one entry per CDR3 protein. The sample has over 150,000 distinct CDR3 sequences, about 32% seen once. Source material: blood, either unsorted or a sorted T cell fraction (not recorded which). The receptors here all came from a human donor who was either an allogeneic HSCT recipient or a stem cell or donor lymphocyte infusion donor (not recorded which). It is not recorded whose cells these are; they may come from a transplant donor.

The chain couples TRBV12-3 or TRBV12-4 to TRBJ1-1; a weak D match, TRBD1 (6 bases). V lost 5 bases and J lost 10, with 11 bases in between. The CDR3 contains 11 residues. CDR3 DNA: TGTGCCAGCAGTAGGACAGAAGGAGCTTTCTTT. Translated: CASSRTEGAFF.

The chain joins TRBV4-2 to TRBJ2-7, with 10 bases fitting TRBD1. Germline V gene sequence: CDR1 LGHNA, CDR2 YNFKEQ. The trim removed 5 bases at V and 0 bases at J, leaving 4 bases unmatched. The CDR3 sequence is 15 residues long. For the CDR3, the DNA is TGTGCCAGCAGCTCCCGGACAGGGGGCTCCTACGAGCAGTACTTC. Its translation is CASSSRTGGSYEQYF.

This clonotype was found a few times. This rearrangement joins TRBV7-2 to TRBJ2-4; D is ambiguous. Germline V gene data show CDR1 as SGHTA and CDR2 as FQGNSA. The CDR3 consists of 13 residues. The ends were cut back, 5 bases at V and 8 bases at J, with 13 bases in the middle. The CDR3: CASSPLVFDIQYF. CDR3 coding DNA: TGTGCCAGCAGCCCATTAGTATTCGACATTCAGTACTTC.

The chain carries TRBV2 and TRBJ2-7; TRBD2 matches 8 bases. With 6 bases clipped from V and 6 bases from J, the junction kept 13 bases outside the gene matches. CDR1 and CDR2 (germline): SNHLY, FYNNEI. The CDR3 length is 15 residues. In nucleotides, the CDR3 is TGTGCCAGCAGCGGGAGGGGACTAGTTGAAAGCGAGCAGTACTTC. Protein product: CASSGRGLVESEQYF.

The chain couples TRBV5-1 to TRBJ2-7, with 9 nucleotides matching TRBD2. With V trimmed by 4 bases and J by 0 bases, 11 bases remained unmatched. This CDR3 is 17 amino acids long. The germline CDR1 and CDR2 sequences are SGHRS and YFSETQ. The CDR3 loop reads CASSPGRLAENSYEQYF. CDR3 coding DNA: TGCGCCAGCAGCCCGGGGCGACTAGCGGAAAACTCCTACGAGCAGTACTTC.

The rearrangement joins TRBV20-1 to TRBJ2-1; 13 nucleotides line up with TRBD2. CDR3 size: 15 residues. The ends lost 4 bases at V and 8 bases at J; junction bases unmatched: 8. Germline CDR1 DFQATT, CDR2 SNEGSKA (reference sequence). CDR3 sequence: CSATRGLAGNDEQFF. CDR3 DNA sequence: TGCAGTGCTACAAGGGGACTAGCGGGAAACGATGAGCAGTTCTTC.

The chain has TRBV27 and TRBJ2-5; 7 bases fit TRBD1. The CDR3 consists of 17 residues. With 6 bases clipped from V and 5 bases from J, the junction kept 18 bases outside the gene matches. Germline V gene data show CDR1 as MNHEY and CDR2 as SMNVEV (reference sequence). In nucleotides, the CDR3 is TGTGCCAGCAGCCGCCTTTCCAGGGGACAGTCGCGGGAGACCCAGTACTTC. It yields the protein CASSRLSRGQSRETQYF.

In this sample, this clonotype turned up a few times. The chain couples TRBV27 to TRBJ1-5; D is uncertain. The germline gives CDR1 MNHEY, CDR2 SMNVEV (reference sequence). Trimming pared 2 bases from V and 5 bases from J, leaving 7 bases between. The CDR3 consists of 13 residues. The CDR3 nucleotides read TGTGCCAGCAGTTTACAGGCCCATCAGCCCCAGCATTTT. Its translation: CASSLQAHQPQHF.

This clonotype was recorded at least ten times. The chain has TRBV30 and TRBJ1-2, with unresolved D. CDR3 length: 15 residues. V was cut by 2 bases and J by 4 bases, with 17 bases left in between. Germline CDR1 is GTSNPN and CDR2 is SVGIG (reference sequence). The chain's CDR3 is CAWSPGPRSLYGYTF. CDR3 sequence (DNA): TGTGCCTGGAGTCCAGGTCCCAGGAGCCTCTATGGCTACACCTTC. Complete variable domain (other parts from reference TRBV30 and TRBJ1-2): SQTIHQWPATLVQPVGSPLSLECTVEGTSNPNLYWYRQAAGRGLQLLFYSVGIGQISSEVPQNLSASRPQDRQFILSSKKLLLSDSGFYLCAWSPGPRSLYGYTFGSGTRLTVV.

The chain carries TRBV10-1 and TRBJ1-1, with D possibly matching TRBD1 (5 bases). The germline CDR1 and CDR2 sequences are WNHNN and SYGVQD (reference sequence). The CDR3 totals 15 residues. With 3 bases removed from V and 1 base from J, the gap between germline ends came to 12 bases. The CDR3 here is CASSDRQGRNTEAFF. As DNA, the CDR3 is TGCGCCAGCAGTGATAGGCAGGGAAGGAACACTGAAGCTTTCTTT.

This clonotype has a handful of counts. The chain is built from TRBV9 and TRBJ2-1; 14 nucleotides match TRBD2. The CDR3 runs 16 residues. Looked up from germline, CDR1 is SGDLS and CDR2 is YYNGEE. The ends lost 6 bases at V and 9 bases at J; junction bases unmatched: 11. CDR3 coding DNA: TGTGCCAGCACGATTACCGGGACTAGCGGGAGAGGTGAGCAGTTCTTC. Translation gives CASTITGTSGRGEQFF.

This clonotype was observed at least ten times. The chain carries TRBV27 and TRBJ1-1; D is unclear. The CDR3 is 13 residues long. Germline-derived CDR1 and CDR2 are MNHEY and SMNVEV (reference sequence). Trimming left V 5 bases short and J 0 bases short, with 7 bases between. The CDR3 region is CASSQRLNTEAFF. CDR3 bases: TGTGCCAGCAGTCAACGACTGAACACTGAAGCTTTCTTT.

The CDR3 loop reads CSVLGYSRSSYF. In DNA form, the CDR3 reads TGCAGTGTCCTAGGGTACAGTAGGAGTTCGTACTTC. The chain has TRBV20-1 and TRBJ2-7; D is ambiguous. Germline CDR1 reads DFQATT; CDR2 reads SNEGSKA (reference sequence). The V gene lost 7 bases and the J gene lost 12 bases, with 22 bases spanning the gap. The CDR3 is 12 amino acids.

The sample holds one count of this clonotype. V is TRBV18 and J is TRBJ2-3; TRBD1 agrees at 9 bases. This CDR3 comprises 14 residues. After removal of 8 bases from V and 5 bases from J, the junction contained 8 bases not matched to a gene. CDR1 KGHSH and CDR2 LQKENI come from the germline V gene. CDR3 sequence reads: CASLPGTGRDTQYF. The DNA for the CDR3 is TGTGCCAGCCTACCCGGGACAGGGAGAGATACGCAGTATTTT.

This clonotype came up once. The chain has TRBV27 and TRBJ2-7, with D possibly matching TRBD2 (5 bases). CDR1 MNHEY and CDR2 SMNVEV come from the germline V gene (reference sequence). Trimming cost V 5 bases and J 2 bases, with 16 bases left between them. This CDR3 is 15 amino acids long. The chain's CDR3 is CASSPRGFLTYEQYF. The CDR3, as DNA: TGTGCCAGCAGTCCTCGGGGTTTCCTTACCTACGAGCAGTACTTC.

This clonotype was found a few times. The chain links TRBV20-1 to TRBJ2-3; D is tentatively TRBD1 or TRBD2 (5 bases each). The CDR3 extends over 14 amino acids. The germline V and J ends were trimmed by 8 bases and 2 bases, with 17 bases remaining between them. CDR1 and CDR2 (germline): DFQATT, SNEGSKA (reference sequence). This chain's CDR3 is CSSEGPLHTDTQYF. CDR3 nucleotide sequence: TGCAGTTCTGAGGGGCCCCTACACACAGATACGCAGTATTTT.

This clonotype was seen more than once but under ten times. The chain combines TRBV6-5 with TRBJ2-1; 10 positions match TRBD2. The CDR3 length is 16 residues. Trimming took 2 bases from V and 7 from J; bases not matched to a gene: 8. In germline, CDR1 is MNHEY, CDR2 SVGAGI. The DNA of the CDR3 is TGTGCCAGCAGTTACACTTGGACTAGCGGTCTAAATGAGCAGTTCTTC. Translated: CASSYTWTSGLNEQFF.

This clonotype came up a few times. At one end, the junction sequence differs from germline, possibly due to a read error. The V gene is TRBV7-7, the J gene TRBJ2-1; possible D gene TRBD1, 6 bases. The CDR3 loop spans 15 amino acids. Germline V lookup: CDR1 SSHAT, CDR2 FNYEAQ (reference sequence). The CDR3 coding sequence is TGTGCTAGCAGCTTGGCAGGGGACCTTTACAATGAGCAGTTCTTC. Protein: CASSLAGDLYNEQFF. The entire variable domain, with the rest obtained from reference TRBV7-7 and TRBJ2-1, is as follows: GAGVSQSPRYKVTKRGQDVTLRCDPISSHATLYWYQQALGQGPEFLTYFNYEAQPDKSGLPSDRFSAERPEGSISTLTIQRTEQRDSAMYRCASSLAGDLYNEQFFGPGTRLTVL.

J is TRBJ2-3 and V is TRBV18; TRBD2 aligns across 15 bases. The CDR3 runs 16 residues. Trimming took 6 bases from V and 4 from J; bases not matched to a gene: 5. CDR1 and CDR2 (germline): KGHSH, LQKENI. CDR3 amino acids: CASSAGLAGGADTQYF. Written as DNA, the CDR3 is TGTGCCAGCTCGGCGGGACTAGCGGGAGGAGCAGATACGCAGTATTTT.

The chain is built from TRBV5-1 and TRBJ1-2; 8 bases align to TRBD1. With V trimmed by 2 bases and J by 5 bases, 5 bases remained unmatched. The V gene's germline CDR1 is SGHRS and CDR2 YFSETQ. This CDR3 comprises 14 residues. CDR3 sequence: CASSFGTGPYGYTF. DNA of the CDR3: TGCGCCAGCAGCTTTGGGACAGGCCCGTATGGCTACACCTTC.

V gene TRBV28 combines with J gene TRBJ2-3; 7 bases map to TRBD2. The length of the CDR3 is 11 residues. Germline CDR1 MDHEN, CDR2 SYDVKM. Germline trimming cut 8 bases from V and 6 bases from J; bases unmatched to any gene: 2. The CDR3 nucleotides are TGTGCCAGCGGGAGGGCCGATACGCAGTATTTT. Its protein product is CASGRADTQYF.

The CDR3 reads CSARTPTGRTNTEAFF. The DNA for the CDR3 is TGCAGTGCTAGAACCCCGACCGGACGGACGAACACTGAAGCTTTCTTT. This rearrangement joins TRBV20-1 to TRBJ1-1; D gene ambiguous. V dropped 2 bases and J dropped 1 base, with 17 bases sitting between them. The CDR3 sequence is 16 residues long. Germline V gene data show CDR1 as DFQATT and CDR2 as SNEGSKA (reference sequence).

This clonotype was detected only a few times. The genes are TRBV20-1 and TRBJ1-2, with 7 bases identical to TRBD1. This CDR3 region has 13 residues. CDR1 is DFQATT and CDR2 is SNEGSKA in the germline V gene (reference sequence). J gave up 4 bases and V 6 bases, and 8 bases lay outside the gene matches. The CDR3 loop reads CSARTGAPYGYTF. Written as DNA, the CDR3 is TGCAGTGCCCGGACAGGTGCACCCTATGGCTACACCTTC.

The chain is built from TRBV20-1 and TRBJ2-1; the D call may be TRBD1 or TRBD2 (5 bases each). CDR3 length equals 13 residues. Per the germline V gene, CDR1 is DFQATT and CDR2 is SNEGSKA (reference sequence). V was cut by 6 bases and J by 8 bases, with 17 bases left in between. CDR3 sequence: CSAPGPQSHEQFF. CDR3 DNA: TGCAGTGCACCGGGACCCCAAAGCCATGAGCAGTTCTTC.

This clonotype was observed a few times. The V gene is TRBV20-1, the J gene TRBJ1-1; TRBD1 agrees at 11 bases. The CDR3 spans 17 residues. In germline, CDR1 is DFQATT, CDR2 SNEGSKA (reference sequence). V dropped 5 bases and J dropped 0; count of bases not matched to a gene: 11. The CDR3 spells CSAPGQGAALLNTEAFF. The CDR3 region has the DNA TGCAGTGCTCCCGGACAGGGGGCTGCTCTTTTGAACACTGAAGCTTTCTTT.

This clonotype appeared a few times. The chain carries TRBV29-1 and TRBJ2-6; D possibly corresponds to TRBD1 (6 bases). Germline CDR1 is SQVTM and CDR2 is ANQGSEA. The CDR3 contains 17 residues. Trimming left V 6 bases short and J 0 bases short, with 18 bases between. CDR3 nucleotides: TGCAGCGTGGGAAACAGGGCTGTCGGCTCTGGGGCCAACGTCCTGACTTTC. It translates to CSVGNRAVGSGANVLTF. Filled out from reference TRBV29-1 and TRBJ2-6, the complete variable domain reads SAVISQKPSRDICQRGTSLTIQCQVDSQVTMMFWYRQQPGQSLTLIATANQGSEATYESGFVIDKFPISRPNLTFSTLTVSNMSPEDSSIYLCSVGNRAVGSGANVLTFGAGSRLTVL.

The rearrangement links TRBV20-1 to TRBJ1-2; D is unclear. Germline loops: CDR1 DFQATT, CDR2 SNEGSKA (reference sequence). The CDR3 length is 13 residues. Between the trimmed V and J ends, which lost 3 bases and 2 bases, there was a span of 10 bases. The CDR3 protein is CSASPVTNYGYTF. The CDR3 nucleotides are TGCAGTGCTAGCCCGGTCACGAACTATGGCTACACCTTC.

This clonotype was seen many times. V and J are TRBV29-1 and TRBJ1-1; the D gene is possibly TRBD1 (6 bases). The length of the CDR3 is 14 residues. Germline CDR1 and CDR2: SQVTM and ANQGSEA. Between the trimmed V and J ends, which lost 7 bases and 6 bases, there was a span of 21 bases. CDR3 amino acids: CSAQQGLVRSEAFF. In nucleotides, the CDR3 is TGCAGCGCCCAGCAGGGGTTAGTACGTTCTGAAGCTTTCTTT.

The rearrangement uses TRBV7-6 and TRBJ2-5; 10 positions match TRBD1. The CDR3 contains 17 residues. In germline, CDR1 is SGHVS, CDR2 FNYEAQ. V lost 5 bases to trimming and J lost 5 bases; unmatched junction nucleotides: 14. This chain's CDR3 is CASSPLGGDRGHETQYF. CDR3 DNA sequence: TGTGCCAGCAGCCCCTTAGGGGGGGACAGGGGTCACGAGACCCAGTACTTC.

In this sample, this clonotype turned up many times. The gene calls are TRBV7-2 and TRBJ1-6; D perhaps matches TRBD1 (5 bases). V was shortened by 3 bases and J by 6 bases, with 9 bases between the two germline ends. This CDR3 is built from 14 residues. Germline V gives CDR1 SGHTA, CDR2 FQGNSA. This CDR3 reads CASSFGGRNSPLHF. Written as DNA, the CDR3 is TGTGCCAGCAGCTTCGGGGGACGTAATTCACCCCTCCACTTT.

V and J are TRBV14 and TRBJ1-1; TRBD1 aligns across 7 bases. This CDR3 is built from 15 residues. Germline CDR1 SGHDN, CDR2 FVKESK. V shed 8 bases, J shed 3 bases, and the junction held 12 bases outside the gene matches. CDR3 protein: CASSKLGGPYTEAFF. CDR3 sequence (DNA): TGTGCCAGCTCAAAACTAGGGGGCCCGTACACTGAAGCTTTCTTT.

This clonotype was detected many times. The V call is TRBV5-5, the J call TRBJ1-6; the D is unclear. V shed 2 bases and J shed 7 bases, with 10 bases lying between them. The germline CDR1 and CDR2 sequences are SGHKS and YYEKEE (reference sequence). The CDR3 sequence is 14 residues long. The CDR3, as DNA: TGTGCCAGCAGCTTCGGAAGGGCCAATTCACCCCTCCACTTT. Translating gives CASSFGRANSPLHF.